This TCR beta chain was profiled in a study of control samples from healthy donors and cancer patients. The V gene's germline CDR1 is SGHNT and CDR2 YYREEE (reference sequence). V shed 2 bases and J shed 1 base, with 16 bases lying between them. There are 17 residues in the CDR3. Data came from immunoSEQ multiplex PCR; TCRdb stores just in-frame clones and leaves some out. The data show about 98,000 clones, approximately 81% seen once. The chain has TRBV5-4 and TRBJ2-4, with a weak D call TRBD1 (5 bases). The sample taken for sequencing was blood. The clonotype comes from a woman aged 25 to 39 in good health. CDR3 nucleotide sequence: TGTGCCAGCAGCTTAGCCCAGGGTTCGCTGGCCAAAAACATTCAGTACTTC. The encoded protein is CASSLAQGSLAKNIQYF.